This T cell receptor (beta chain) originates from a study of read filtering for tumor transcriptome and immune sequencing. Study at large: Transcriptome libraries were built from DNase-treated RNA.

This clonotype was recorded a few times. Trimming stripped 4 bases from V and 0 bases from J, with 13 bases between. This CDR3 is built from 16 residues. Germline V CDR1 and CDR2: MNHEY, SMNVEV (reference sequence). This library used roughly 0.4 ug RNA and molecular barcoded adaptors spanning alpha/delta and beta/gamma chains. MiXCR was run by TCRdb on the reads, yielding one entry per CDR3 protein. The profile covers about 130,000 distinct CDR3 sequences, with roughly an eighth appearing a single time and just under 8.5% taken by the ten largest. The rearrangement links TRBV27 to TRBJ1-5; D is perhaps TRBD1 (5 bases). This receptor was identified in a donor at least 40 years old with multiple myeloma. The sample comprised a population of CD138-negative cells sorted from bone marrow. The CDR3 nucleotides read TGTGCCAGCAGTTACCCCGGGGCATATAGCAATCAGCCCCAGCATTTT. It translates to CASSYPGAYSNQPQHF.